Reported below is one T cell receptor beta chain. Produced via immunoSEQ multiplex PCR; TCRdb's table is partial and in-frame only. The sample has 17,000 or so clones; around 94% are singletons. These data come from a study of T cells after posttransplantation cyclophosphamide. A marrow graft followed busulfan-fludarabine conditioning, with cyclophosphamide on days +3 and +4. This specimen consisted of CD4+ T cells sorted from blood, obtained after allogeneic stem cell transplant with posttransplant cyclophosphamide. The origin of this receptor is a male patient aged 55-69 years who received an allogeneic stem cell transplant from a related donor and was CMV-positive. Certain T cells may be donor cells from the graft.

In nucleotides, the CDR3 is TGTGCCAGCCGACTAGGGGAAGCTAACTATGGCTACACCTTC. Protein sequence: CASRLGEANYGYTF. The gene calls are TRBV2 and TRBJ1-2; D perhaps matches TRBD1 (5 bases). Trimming cost V 8 bases and J 0 bases, with 13 bases left between them. The CDR3 covers 14 residues. Germline CDR1 is SNHLY and CDR2 is FYNNEI. The whole variable domain, filled in from reference TRBV2 and TRBJ1-2, reads EPEVTQTPSHQVTQMGQEVILRCVPISNHLYFYWYRQILGQKVEFLVSFYNNEISEKSEIFDDQFSVERPDGSNFTLKIRSTKLEDSAMYFCASRLGEANYGYTFGSGTRLTVV.